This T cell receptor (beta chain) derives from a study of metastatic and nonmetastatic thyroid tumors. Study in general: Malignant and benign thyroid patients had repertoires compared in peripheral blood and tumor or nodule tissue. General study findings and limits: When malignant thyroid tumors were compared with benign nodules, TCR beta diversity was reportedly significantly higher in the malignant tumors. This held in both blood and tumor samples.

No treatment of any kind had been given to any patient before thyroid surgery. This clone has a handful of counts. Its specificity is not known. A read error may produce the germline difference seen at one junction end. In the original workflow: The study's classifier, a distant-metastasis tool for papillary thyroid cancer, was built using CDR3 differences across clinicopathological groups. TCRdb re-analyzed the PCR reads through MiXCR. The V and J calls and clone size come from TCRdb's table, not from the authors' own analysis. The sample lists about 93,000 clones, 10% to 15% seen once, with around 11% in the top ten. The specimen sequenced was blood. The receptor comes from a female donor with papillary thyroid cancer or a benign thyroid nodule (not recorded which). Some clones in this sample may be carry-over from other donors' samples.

The CDR3 region is CASNLGSYYYEQYF. CDR3 coding DNA: TGCGCCAGCAACCTTGGGTCTTACTACTACGAGCAGTACTTC. The rearrangement links TRBV6-1 to TRBJ2-7, with no clear D. This CDR3 is 14 amino acids long. Germline V lookup: CDR1 MNHNS, CDR2 SASEGT.